This T cell receptor beta chain was recorded in a study of circulating and synovial CD4+ cells in juvenile arthritis. Study results and limitations: Bulk blood CD4 repertoires were more diverse than these.

This CDR3 is built from 15 residues. In germline, CDR1 is MGHRA, CDR2 YSYEKL. Trimming cost V 4 bases and J 4 bases, with 16 bases left between them. Clones were sequenced by immunoSEQ multiplex PCR, and TCRdb holds only the in-frame ones, with some missing. The table records over 13,000 clones, around four fifths of them present only once. This clone has a handful of counts. Its antigen is as yet unknown. This clonotype was obtained from a human patient with juvenile idiopathic arthritis. Some clones in this sample may be carry-over from other donors' samples. This chain connects TRBV4-1 to TRBJ1-1; D gene uncertain. The specimen sequenced was CD4+ T cells from synovial fluid. The CDR3: CASSLFWRSTTEAFF. The CDR3 DNA reads as TGCGCCAGCAGCCTTTTCTGGAGGAGTACCACTGAAGCTTTCTTT.